One and the same sample provided the 32 T cell receptor beta chains below, sequenced in a study of neoadjuvant anti-PD-1 for oral cavity cancer. The protocol was immunoSEQ multiplex PCR, while the TCRdb copy is restricted to in-frame clones and leaves out a portion. The sample yields 60,000 to 80,000 clones, around 80% seen once. Specimen: PBMCs, collected before nivolumab (anti-PD-1) treatment. All receptors derive from a person aged 40 to 85 with oral cavity squamous cell carcinoma.

This chain joins TRBV28 and TRBJ1-2, with a possible D match to TRBD1 (5 bases). Germline CDR1 reads MDHEN; CDR2 reads SYDVKM. V was cut by 4 bases and J by 3 bases, with 18 bases left in between. The length of the CDR3 is 16 residues. The CDR3 loop reads CASSYPATGADYGYTF. CDR3 DNA: TGTGCCAGCAGTTACCCCGCCACCGGGGCGGACTATGGCTACACCTTC.

This sequence joins TRBV27 and TRBJ1-2, with a possible D match to TRBD1 (6 bases). Trimming took 2 bases from V and 4 from J, leaving 14 bases between them. Germline CDR1 is MNHEY and CDR2 is SMNVEV (reference sequence). The CDR3 is made up of 15 amino acids. DNA for the CDR3: TGTGCCAGCAGTTTAAGGGGGGCGCGAGTCTATGGCTACACCTTC. It specifies CASSLRGARVYGYTF.

The chain uses TRBV18 and TRBJ1-4, with unresolved D. Deletions cut 0 bases from V and 3 bases from J, with 11 bases between. The length of the CDR3 is 16 residues. Germline-derived CDR1 and CDR2 are KGHSH and LQKENI. CDR3 in DNA: TGTGCCAGCTCACCACCGGGAACAGCATCTAATGAAAAACTGTTTTTT. Amino acids: CASSPPGTASNEKLFF.

This clone was counted a few times. The rearrangement joins TRBV11-2 to TRBJ1-1; no definite D call. The V gene lost 5 bases and the J gene lost 3 bases, with 19 bases spanning the gap. This CDR3 is 16 amino acids long. The germline V gene has CDR1 SGHAT and CDR2 FQNNGV. The CDR3 protein is CASSPRTSSEDTEAFF. CDR3 nucleotide sequence: TGTGCCAGCAGCCCGAGAACTTCTTCAGAGGACACTGAAGCTTTCTTT.

V is TRBV19 and J is TRBJ1-1; D unresolved. From germline, CDR1 is LNHDA and CDR2 SQIVND (reference sequence). Deletions cut 3 bases from V and 9 bases from J, with 14 bases between. The CDR3 loop spans 13 amino acids. The CDR3 DNA reads TGTGCCAGTAGTATGATCCCGGGCAATAAAGCTTTCTTT. It is translated as CASSMIPGNKAFF.

The V and J genes are TRBV7-2 and TRBJ1-4; D ambiguous. The CDR3 length is 14 residues. Germline V gene sequence: CDR1 SGHTA, CDR2 FQGNSA. V was cut by 5 bases and J by 0 bases, with 7 bases left in between. CDR3 nucleotide sequence: TGTGCCAGCAGCACCGATCCAACTAATGAAAAACTGTTTTTT. It yields the protein CASSTDPTNEKLFF. Using reference TRBV7-2 and TRBJ1-4 for the parts outside the CDR3, the full variable domain is GAGVSQSPSNKVTEKGKDVELRCDPISGHTALYWYRQSLGQGLEFLIYFQGNSAPDKSGLPSDRFSAERTGGSVSTLTIQRTQQEDSAVYLCASSTDPTNEKLFFGSGTQLSVL.

The J gene is TRBJ1-2, the V gene TRBV29-1; 7 positions match TRBD1. From germline, CDR1 is SQVTM and CDR2 ANQGSEA. The CDR3 contains 11 residues. Trimming removed 7 bases from V and 5 bases from J; junction bases left unmatched: 4. The CDR3: CSGQGDYGYTF. CDR3 DNA sequence: TGCAGCGGACAGGGAGATTATGGCTACACCTTC.

The chain joins TRBV7-9 to TRBJ1-4, with D unresolved. The V gene lost 1 base and the J gene lost 6 bases, with 12 bases spanning the gap. Germline CDR1 reads SEHNR; CDR2 reads FQNEAQ (reference sequence). This CDR3 comprises 15 residues. The DNA for the CDR3 is TGTGCCAGCAGCTTAGTACGGGCAACGGATGAAAAACTGTTTTTT. This codes for CASSLVRATDEKLFF.

The chain is built from TRBV27 and TRBJ1-5; D possibly corresponds to TRBD1 (6 bases). This CDR3 spans 15 amino acids. The germline gives CDR1 MNHEY, CDR2 SMNVEV (reference sequence). The V and J ends lost 6 bases and 2 bases respectively, with 14 bases between them. CDR3 protein: CASSDTGLGNQPQHF. The CDR3 coding sequence is TGTGCCAGCAGCGACACAGGGTTGGGCAATCAGCCCCAGCATTTT.

V is TRBV10-3 and J is TRBJ2-1, with 10 bases lining up with TRBD1. CDR1 is ENHRY, CDR2 SYGVKD, per germline. J lost 7 bases, V lost 5 bases, and 8 bases had no gene match. CDR3 length: 15 residues. The CDR3 here is CAISQTGGAGNEQFF. CDR3 DNA: TGTGCCATCAGTCAGACAGGGGGCGCTGGGAATGAGCAGTTCTTC.

This clone occurred once. The J gene is TRBJ2-1, the V gene TRBV13; D is possibly TRBD2 (6 bases). The CDR3 runs 14 residues. Trimming took off 7 bases at V and 6 bases at J, with 16 bases between the two ends. Germline V gives CDR1 PRHDT, CDR2 FYEKMQ (reference sequence). The CDR3 loop reads CASTRRLGPNEQFF. The DNA for the CDR3 is TGTGCCAGCACCCGCCGACTAGGCCCCAATGAGCAGTTCTTC. The complete variable domain, with remaining parts taken from reference TRBV13 and TRBJ2-1, reads AAGVIQSPRHLIKEKRETATLKCYPIPRHDTVYWYQQGPGQDPQFLISFYEKMQSDKGSIPDRFSAQQFSDYHSELNMSSLELGDSALYFCASTRRLGPNEQFFGPGTRLTVL.

The chain combines TRBV9 with TRBJ2-5; TRBD1 might be the D (5 bases). Germline V gene lookup returns CDR1 SGDLS and CDR2 YYNGEE. The CDR3 runs to 15 residues. V was clipped by 0 bases and J by 5 bases, with 14 bases between them. The DNA of the CDR3 is TGTGCCAGCAGCGTAGGGGCTGGGGCCGGCGAGACCCAGTACTTC. Translation: CASSVGAGAGETQYF.

This clone appeared a single time. The V and J genes are TRBV7-3 and TRBJ2-1; the match to TRBD2 covers 9 bases. V lost 0 bases to trimming and J lost 6 bases; unmatched junction nucleotides: 3. Germline CDR1 and CDR2: SGHTA and FQGTGA. This CDR3 has 15 residues. The CDR3 reads CASSLTSSGTNEQFF. The DNA for the CDR3 is TGTGCCAGCAGCTTAACGTCTAGCGGGACCAATGAGCAGTTCTTC. Together with reference TRBV7-3 and TRBJ2-1, the CDR3 gives the full variable domain: GAGVSQTPSNKVTEKGKYVELRCDPISGHTALYWYRQSLGQGPEFLIYFQGTGAADDSGLPNDRFFAVRPEGSVSTLKIQRTERGDSAVYLCASSLTSSGTNEQFFGPGTRLTVL.

The rearrangement links TRBV7-8 to TRBJ2-1; D not certain. Germline values: CDR1 SGHVS, CDR2 FQNEAQ. This CDR3 contains 16 residues. V was clipped by 1 base and J by 9 bases, with 19 bases between them. CDR3 nucleotides: TGTGCCAGCAGCTTAGTTTTGGGCCCTCTCGGTTCTGAGCAGTTCTTC. Translated, it gives CASSLVLGPLGSEQFF.

This rearrangement joins TRBV5-4 to TRBJ1-1; no reliable D call. The ends were cut back, 2 bases at V and 4 bases at J, with 12 bases in the middle. This CDR3 comprises 14 residues. Germline V gives CDR1 SGHNT, CDR2 YYREEE (reference sequence). DNA for the CDR3: TGTGCCAGCAGCTTTAAGGGCGGGAGCACTGAAGCTTTCTTT. Translating it yields CASSFKGGSTEAFF.

The chain links TRBV13 to TRBJ1-6; tentatively, D is TRBD1 (6 bases). Per the germline V gene, CDR1 is PRHDT and CDR2 is FYEKMQ (reference sequence). The CDR3 is 20 residues long. V was trimmed by 2 bases and J by 5 bases, leaving 25 bases between them. Here the CDR3 DNA reads TGTGCCAGCAGCTTATCGCCTGGGTTAATAGGGGGACCGAATAATTCACCCCTCCACTTT. Its protein product is CASSLSPGLIGGPNNSPLHF.

The J gene is TRBJ2-1, the V gene TRBV9; 8 bases line up with TRBD2. Germline V gene lookup returns CDR1 SGDLS and CDR2 YYNGEE. J was trimmed by 2 bases and V by 0 bases; bases with no gene match: 4. The CDR3 runs to 16 residues. CDR3 coding DNA: TGTGCCAGCAGCGTAGGGAGCGGGGGAGCCTACAATGAGCAGTTCTTC. Translated: CASSVGSGGAYNEQFF.

The chain is built from TRBV14 and TRBJ1-2; maybe TRBD1 (5 bases). This CDR3 comprises 14 residues. CDR1 is SGHDN, CDR2 FVKESK, per germline. The ends were cut back, 0 bases at V and 8 bases at J, with 13 bases in the middle. The CDR3 loop is CASSQDLGVRGYTF. In DNA, the CDR3 is TGTGCCAGCAGCCAAGATCTGGGGGTTCGCGGCTACACCTTC.

V gene TRBV15 combines with J gene TRBJ2-5, with 9 bases identical to TRBD2. CDR3 size: 16 residues. V was pared by 1 base and J by 4 bases, with 7 bases of the junction left unmatched. Germline CDR1 is LNHNV and CDR2 is YYDKDF (reference sequence). The CDR3 spells CATSRVLAGMSETQYF. CDR3 nucleotide sequence: TGTGCCACCAGCAGAGTGCTAGCGGGAATGTCAGAGACCCAGTACTTC.

This sequence joins TRBV19 and TRBJ1-2; unclear D gene. The CDR3 spans 14 residues. V was trimmed by 7 bases and J by 4 bases, leaving 16 bases between them. The germline CDR1 and CDR2 sequences are LNHDA and SQIVND (reference sequence). The CDR3, as DNA: TGTGCCAGTAATAAAGGCTCCCAAGGCTATGGCTACACCTTC. It translates to CASNKGSQGYGYTF.

The J gene is TRBJ2-2, the V gene TRBV4-2; 10 bases map to TRBD2. The V gene's germline CDR1 is LGHNA and CDR2 YNFKEQ. This CDR3 contains 16 residues. V trimming: 0 bases; J trimming: 6 bases; junction bases outside the gene matches: 4. The CDR3 loop reads CASSQESSGRSGELFF. The CDR3 coding sequence is TGTGCCAGCAGCCAAGAAAGTAGCGGGAGGTCCGGGGAGCTGTTTTTT.

The chain has TRBV4-2 and TRBJ1-6; tentative D call: TRBD1 (5 bases). Trimming removed 0 bases at V and 4 bases at J, with 16 bases between. The CDR3 runs 18 residues. CDR1 LGHNA and CDR2 YNFKEQ come from the germline V gene. This chain's CDR3 is CASSQESYGGAYNSPLHF. Here the CDR3 DNA reads TGTGCCAGCAGCCAAGAATCATATGGGGGTGCTTATAATTCACCCCTCCACTTT.

The chain uses TRBV28 and TRBJ2-3; TRBD2 matches 13 bases. Trimming removed 4 bases from V and 2 bases from J; junction bases left unmatched: 6. The CDR3 totals 17 residues. The germline V gene encodes CDR1 MDHEN and CDR2 SYDVKM. This chain's CDR3 is CASSSQLAGGYTDTQYF. The CDR3 coding sequence is TGTGCCAGCAGTTCACAACTAGCGGGAGGGTACACAGATACGCAGTATTTT.

The rearrangement links TRBV2 to TRBJ1-2, with a tentative D call TRBD1 (5 bases). CDR1 is SNHLY, CDR2 FYNNEI, per germline. The CDR3 spans 13 residues. V lost 8 bases to trimming and J lost 7 bases, with 17 bases between them. The CDR3: CASSSEGSTGYTF. The DNA for the CDR3 is TGTGCCAGCTCGAGCGAGGGGTCCACTGGCTACACCTTC.

The rearrangement joins TRBV4-1 to TRBJ2-3; D not resolved. Germline V CDR1 and CDR2: MGHRA, YSYEKL. The CDR3 consists of 16 residues. V was pared by 1 base and J by 2 bases, with 13 bases between. In DNA, the CDR3 is TGCGCCAGCAGCCAAGGTGAGAGATCCTTCACAGATACGCAGTATTTT. As protein: CASSQGERSFTDTQYF.

The chain joins TRBV28 to TRBJ2-2, with unresolved D. V shed 1 base and J shed 6 bases, with 12 bases lying between them. Germline assignment: CDR1 MDHEN and CDR2 SYDVKM. This CDR3 has 15 amino acids. CDR3 in amino acids: CASSLYAPPAGELFF. The CDR3 nucleotides read TGTGCCAGCAGTTTATACGCCCCCCCCGCCGGGGAGCTGTTTTTT.

This clone was seen more than once but under ten times. The chain recombines TRBV7-6 with TRBJ1-3, with D unclear. CDR3 length: 12 amino acids. Germline V gene sequence: CDR1 SGHVS, CDR2 FNYEAQ. Trimming shortened V by 8 bases and J by 2 bases, and 7 bases separated the two germline ends. Here the CDR3 reads CASGTAGNTIYF. CDR3 nucleotide sequence: TGTGCCAGCGGTACGGCTGGAAACACCATATATTTT.

The J gene is TRBJ1-5, the V gene TRBV5-4; perhaps TRBD1 as D (5 bases). This CDR3 has 17 residues. Trimming shortened V by 2 bases and J by 5 bases, and 20 bases separated the two germline ends. In germline, CDR1 is SGHNT, CDR2 YYREEE (reference sequence). CDR3 residues: CASSFWGAGIGDQPQHF. DNA for the CDR3: TGTGCCAGCAGCTTCTGGGGCGCAGGGATTGGCGATCAGCCCCAGCATTTT.

The CDR3 protein is CASTARQGRQPQHF. The CDR3 DNA reads TGTGCCAGCACGGCGCGGCAGGGGAGGCAGCCCCAGCATTTT. V gene TRBV6-1 combines with J gene TRBJ1-5; tentative D call: TRBD1 (6 bases). Trimming left V 7 bases short and J 7 bases short, with 17 bases between. CDR1 and CDR2 from the germline V gene are MNHNS and SASEGT. The CDR3 is 14 amino acids.

This clone was counted between two and nine times. The rearrangement joins TRBV6-1 to TRBJ1-5; 10 positions agree with TRBD1. CDR1 and CDR2 from the germline V gene are MNHNS and SASEGT. This CDR3 contains 15 residues. After removal of 8 bases from V and 6 bases from J, the junction contained 10 bases not matched to a gene. The CDR3 region has the DNA TGTGCCAGCGGCCGGGACAGGGGCCCCACTCAGCCCCAGCATTTT. It codes for CASGRDRGPTQPQHF.

This chain connects TRBV19 to TRBJ1-4; 8 nucleotides match TRBD1. The junction had 6 bases not matched to a gene; V was cut back by 6 bases and J by 3 bases. The CDR3 consists of 15 residues. Germline CDR1 and CDR2: LNHDA and SQIVND (reference sequence). The CDR3 sequence is CASRGQGASNEKLFF. The CDR3 nucleotides read TGTGCCAGTAGGGGGCAGGGGGCCTCTAATGAAAAACTGTTTTTT.

The chain is built from TRBV28 and TRBJ2-4; unclear D gene. The germline CDR1 and CDR2 sequences are MDHEN and SYDVKM. The CDR3 has 12 residues. V was shortened by 2 bases and J by 4 bases, with 3 bases between the two germline ends. This CDR3 is CASSLVKNIQYF. The CDR3 nucleotides read TGTGCCAGCAGTTTAGTGAAAAACATTCAGTACTTC.